This T cell receptor (beta chain) was sequenced during a study of beta chain features in type 1 diabetes. Study in general: Regarding age, gender and cell yields, patients proved similar to healthy donors. Over all samples combined, 107,917,701 sorted cells were examined.

Regarding this clone: Its antigen is unidentified.

Study-level findings and limits: In all four CD4+ subsets, TCRB CDR3 length was significantly, moderately reduced in type 1 diabetes. For patients, the naive, central memory and Treg TCRB repertoires appeared more alike than for healthy donors.

Every isolated RNA sample was fully reverse transcribed, so sequencing captured expressed TCRB transcripts. The repertoire was sequenced with immunoSEQ multiplex PCR; TCRdb's copy has only in-frame clones and lacks some. The sample contains about 700,000 clones, over 10% of which appear only once. Germline V gene sequence: CDR1 MGHDK, CDR2 SYGVNS. V was pared by 3 bases and J by 4 bases, with 12 bases between. This CDR3 spans 14 amino acids. Sequencing was performed on naive CD4+ T cells from blood. The rearrangement uses TRBV25-1 and TRBJ1-2; D perhaps matches TRBD1 (5 bases). This receptor was identified in a man between 18 and 29 years old with type 1 diabetes. CDR3 sequence (DNA): TGTGCCAGCAGTGATCCCACAGGCAGCTATGGCTACACCTTC. The encoded protein is CASSDPTGSYGYTF.